The 3 T cell receptor beta chains listed next were all sequenced from one sample in a study of beta chain features in type 1 diabetes. As every portion of the isolated RNA was reverse transcribed, the sequencing read expressed TCRB transcripts. Clones were read by immunoSEQ multiplex PCR, and TCRdb kept only the in-frame ones, dropping some. Of around 150,000 clones in the sample, 6.9% were seen once. Sequencing input: central memory CD4+ T cells from blood. The source is a woman in her 30s in good health.

The rearrangement links TRBV6-1 to TRBJ2-3; the match to TRBD2 covers 11 bases. The germline V gene has CDR1 MNHNS and CDR2 SASEGT. Trimming at V came to 5 bases and at J to 1 base, leaving 2 bases not matched to a gene. The CDR3 has 15 residues. CDR3 sequence (DNA): TGTGCCAGCAGTAAACTAGCGGGAGGCACAGATACGCAGTATTTT. Translating gives CASSKLAGGTDTQYF.

This chain uses TRBV5-5 with TRBJ2-1; 7 positions match TRBD2. The germline gives CDR1 SGHKS, CDR2 YYEKEE (reference sequence). V was pared by 4 bases and J by 1 base, with 8 bases of the junction left unmatched. The CDR3 loop spans 16 amino acids. DNA for the CDR3: TGTGCCAGCAGCCCGGGCCGGGGGGTATCCTACAATGAGCAGTTCTTC. Protein: CASSPGRGVSYNEQFF.

A few counts support this clone. The chain employs TRBV7-2 and TRBJ2-7, with 10 bases fitting TRBD2. This CDR3 comprises 16 residues. J lost 4 bases, V lost 0 bases, and 6 bases had no gene match. CDR1 is SGHTA, CDR2 FQGNSA, per germline. As DNA, the CDR3 is TGTGCCAGCAGCTTAGCCGGTACTAGCGGGAAATACGAGCAGTACTTC. The encoded protein is CASSLAGTSGKYEQYF.